The clone carrying this T cell receptor (beta chain) was observed a few times. The V and J ends lost 0 bases and 1 base respectively, with 13 bases between them. Germline V gene data show CDR1 as SGHDT and CDR2 as YYEEEE. The CDR3 consists of 16 residues. The data were obtained in a study of blood T cell repertoires in COVID-19. Across the study: Sources were T cells, B-cell-depleted T cells, or PBMCs; the material itself was cDNA or gDNA.

Original processing methods: Using reference gene primer amplification, nucleated cell counts were estimated. Profiled with immunoSEQ multiplex PCR; TCRdb holds only in-frame clones, not every one. V and J calls and clone size are copied from that table; D and trimming were computed from the DNA. The top ten clones hold roughly 2.9% of a sample with approximately 160,000 clones, around 80% of them seen once. The TCR comes from a woman in her fifties or sixties with acute or convalescent COVID-19. This chain uses TRBV5-6 with TRBJ1-2; TRBD1 might be the D (6 bases). Source material: peripheral blood. This CDR3 reads CASSLVDRDINYGYTF. The CDR3 nucleotides are TGTGCCAGCAGCTTGGTGGATCGGGACATTAACTATGGCTACACCTTC.